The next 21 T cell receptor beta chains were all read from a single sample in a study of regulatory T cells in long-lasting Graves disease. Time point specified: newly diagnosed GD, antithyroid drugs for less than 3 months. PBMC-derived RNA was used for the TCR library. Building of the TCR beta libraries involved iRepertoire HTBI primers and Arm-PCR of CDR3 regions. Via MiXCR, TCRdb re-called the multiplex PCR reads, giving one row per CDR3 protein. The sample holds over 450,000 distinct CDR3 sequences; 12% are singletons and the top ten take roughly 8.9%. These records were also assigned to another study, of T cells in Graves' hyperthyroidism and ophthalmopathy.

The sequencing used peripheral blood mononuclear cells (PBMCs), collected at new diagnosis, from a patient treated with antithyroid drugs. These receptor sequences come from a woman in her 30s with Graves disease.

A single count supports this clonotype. Here the CDR3 DNA reads TGTGCCAGCAGCACAGGAGGGACCGGGGGCGGTGGTTCACCCCTCCACTTT. Protein sequence: CASSTGGTGGGGSPLHF. This sequence joins TRBV25-1 and TRBJ1-6, with D possibly TRBD1 on 6 matching bases. The V gene lost 6 bases and the J gene lost 9 bases, with 24 bases spanning the gap. Germline V gene sequence: CDR1 MGHDK, CDR2 SYGVNS. The CDR3 is 17 residues long.

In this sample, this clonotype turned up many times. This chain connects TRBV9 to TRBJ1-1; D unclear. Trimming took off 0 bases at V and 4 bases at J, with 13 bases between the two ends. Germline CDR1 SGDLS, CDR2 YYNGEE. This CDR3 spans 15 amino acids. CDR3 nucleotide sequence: TGTGCCAGCAGCGTAGGGGCAGGCTGGGGCACTGAAGCTTTCTTT. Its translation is CASSVGAGWGTEAFF.

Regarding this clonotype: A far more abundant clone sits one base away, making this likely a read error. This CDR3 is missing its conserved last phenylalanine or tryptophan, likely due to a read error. The CDR3 bases are TGTGCCAGCACCAAGGGGGTAGCGGGAGGGGGTCAAGAGACCCAGTACTTG. Protein sequence: CASTKGVAGGGQETQYL. The chain joins TRBV11-2 to TRBJ2-1, with TRBD2 matching over 11 bases. The J call is doubtful: the DNA matches TRBJ2-5 better. Germline V CDR1 and CDR2: SGHAT, FQNNGV. The CDR3 has 17 amino acids.

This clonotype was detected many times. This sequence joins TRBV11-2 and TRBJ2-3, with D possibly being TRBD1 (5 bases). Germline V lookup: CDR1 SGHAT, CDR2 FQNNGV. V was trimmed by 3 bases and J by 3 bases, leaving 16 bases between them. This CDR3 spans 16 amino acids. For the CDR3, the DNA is TGTGCCAGCAGCTTTCTGCAGGGAAGTATAACAGATACGCAGTATTTT. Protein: CASSFLQGSITDTQYF.

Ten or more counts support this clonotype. The CDR3 coding sequence is TGTGCCAGCAGTGAAGCGGGGACAGGGACCTCAAAACTGTTTTTT. Translated, it gives CASSEAGTGTSKLFF. The rearrangement links TRBV6-1 to TRBJ1-4; TRBD1 aligns across 9 bases. CDR3 length: 15 residues. Germline trimming cut 0 bases from V and 10 bases from J; bases unmatched to any gene: 6. Germline V CDR1 and CDR2: MNHNS, SASEGT.

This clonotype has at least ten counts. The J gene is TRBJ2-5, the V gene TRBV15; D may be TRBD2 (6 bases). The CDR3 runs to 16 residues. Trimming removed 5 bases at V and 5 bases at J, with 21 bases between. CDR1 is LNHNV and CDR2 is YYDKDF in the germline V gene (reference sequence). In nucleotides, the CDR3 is TGTGCCACCAGCCCACCCCCGTTAGCGGTAGGGGAGACCCAGTACTTC. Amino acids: CATSPPPLAVGETQYF.

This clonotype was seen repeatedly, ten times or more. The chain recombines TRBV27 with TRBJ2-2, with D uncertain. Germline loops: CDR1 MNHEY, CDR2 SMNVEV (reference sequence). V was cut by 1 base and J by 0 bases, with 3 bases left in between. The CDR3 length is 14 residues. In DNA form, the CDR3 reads TGTGCCAGCAGTTTATGGGCGAACACCGGGGAGCTGTTTTTT. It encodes CASSLWANTGELFF.

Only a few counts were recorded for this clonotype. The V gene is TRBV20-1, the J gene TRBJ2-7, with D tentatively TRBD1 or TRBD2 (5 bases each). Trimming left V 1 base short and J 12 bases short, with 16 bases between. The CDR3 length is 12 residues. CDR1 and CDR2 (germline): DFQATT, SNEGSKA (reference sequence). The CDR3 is CSARGPLLGPYF. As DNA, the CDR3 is TGCAGTGCTAGAGGCCCCCTCTTGGGACCGTACTTC.

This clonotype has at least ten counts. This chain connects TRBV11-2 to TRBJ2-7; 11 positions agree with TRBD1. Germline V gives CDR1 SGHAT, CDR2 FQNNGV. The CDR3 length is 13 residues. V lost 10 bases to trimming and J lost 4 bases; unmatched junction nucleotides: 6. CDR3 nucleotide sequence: TGTGCCACCCGGACAGGGGGCTCATACGAGCAGTACTTC. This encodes CATRTGGSYEQYF. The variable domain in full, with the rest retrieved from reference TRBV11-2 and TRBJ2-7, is EAGVAQSPRYKIIEKRQSVAFWCNPISGHATLYWYQQILGQGPKLLIQFQNNGVVDDSQLPKDRFSAERLKGVDSTLKIQPAKLEDSAVYLCATRTGGSYEQYFGPGTRLTVT.

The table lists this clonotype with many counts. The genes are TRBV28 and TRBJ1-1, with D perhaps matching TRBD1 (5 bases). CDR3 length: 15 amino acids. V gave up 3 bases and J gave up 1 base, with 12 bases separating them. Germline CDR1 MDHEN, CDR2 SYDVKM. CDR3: CASSFFGTENTEAFF. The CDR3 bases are TGTGCCAGCAGTTTCTTCGGGACGGAGAACACTGAAGCTTTCTTT.

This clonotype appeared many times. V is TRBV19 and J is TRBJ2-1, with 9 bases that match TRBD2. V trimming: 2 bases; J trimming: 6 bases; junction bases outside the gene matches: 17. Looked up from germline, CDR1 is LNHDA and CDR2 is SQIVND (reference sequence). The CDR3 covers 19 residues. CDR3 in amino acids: CASSIRGLANLGIGNEQFF. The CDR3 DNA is TGTGCCAGTAGTATAAGGGGACTAGCAAATCTAGGAATAGGCAATGAGCAGTTCTTC.

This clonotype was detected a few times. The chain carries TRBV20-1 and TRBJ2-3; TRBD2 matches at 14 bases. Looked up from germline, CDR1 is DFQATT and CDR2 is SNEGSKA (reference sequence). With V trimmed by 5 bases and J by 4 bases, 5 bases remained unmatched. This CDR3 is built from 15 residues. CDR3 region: CSARRLAGGADTQYF. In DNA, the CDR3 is TGCAGTGCTCGCCGACTAGCGGGAGGGGCAGATACGCAGTATTTT.

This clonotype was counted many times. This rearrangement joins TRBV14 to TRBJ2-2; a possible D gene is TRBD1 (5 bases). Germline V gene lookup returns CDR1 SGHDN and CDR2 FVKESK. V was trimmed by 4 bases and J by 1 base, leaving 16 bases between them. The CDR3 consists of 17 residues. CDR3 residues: CASSLSQGKWNTGELFF. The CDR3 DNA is TGTGCCAGCAGCCTGTCTCAGGGAAAATGGAACACCGGGGAGCTGTTTTTT.

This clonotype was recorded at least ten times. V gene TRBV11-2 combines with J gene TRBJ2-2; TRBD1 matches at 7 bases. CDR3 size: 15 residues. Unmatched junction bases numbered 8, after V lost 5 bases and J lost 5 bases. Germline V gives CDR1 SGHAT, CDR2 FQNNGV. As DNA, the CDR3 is TGTGCCAGCAGCCCGACAGGGCAGGCGACCGGGGAGCTGTTTTTT. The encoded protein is CASSPTGQATGELFF.

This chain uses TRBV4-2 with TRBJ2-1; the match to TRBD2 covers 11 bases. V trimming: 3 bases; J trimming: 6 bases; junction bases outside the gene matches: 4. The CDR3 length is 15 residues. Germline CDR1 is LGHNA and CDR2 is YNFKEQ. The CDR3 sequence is CASSHGLAGFNEQFF. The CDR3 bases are TGTGCCAGCAGCCACGGACTAGCGGGTTTCAATGAGCAGTTCTTC.

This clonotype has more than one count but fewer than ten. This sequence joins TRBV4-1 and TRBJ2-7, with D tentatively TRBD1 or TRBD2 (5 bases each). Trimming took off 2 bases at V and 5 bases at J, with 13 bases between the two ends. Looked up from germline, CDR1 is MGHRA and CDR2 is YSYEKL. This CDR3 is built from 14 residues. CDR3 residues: CASSQRSRGHEQYF. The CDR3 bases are TGCGCCAGCAGCCAACGTAGTCGGGGACACGAGCAGTACTTC.

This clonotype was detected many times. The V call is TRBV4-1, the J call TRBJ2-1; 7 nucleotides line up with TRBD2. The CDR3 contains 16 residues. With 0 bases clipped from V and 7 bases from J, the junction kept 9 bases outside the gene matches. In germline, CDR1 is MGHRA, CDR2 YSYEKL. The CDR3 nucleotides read TGCGCCAGCAGCCAAGAGCTTCGGCGGCGGGGGAATGAGCAGTTCTTC. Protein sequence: CASSQELRRRGNEQFF.

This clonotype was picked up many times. The CDR3 nucleotides read TGTGCCTGGAGTCGGGGGAAAGATACGCAGTATTTT. Translation gives CAWSRGKDTQYF. The chain has TRBV30 and TRBJ2-3; D may be TRBD2 (6 bases). Germline values: CDR1 GTSNPN, CDR2 SVGIG (reference sequence). V dropped 2 bases and J dropped 5 bases, with 8 bases sitting between them. The CDR3 runs 12 residues.

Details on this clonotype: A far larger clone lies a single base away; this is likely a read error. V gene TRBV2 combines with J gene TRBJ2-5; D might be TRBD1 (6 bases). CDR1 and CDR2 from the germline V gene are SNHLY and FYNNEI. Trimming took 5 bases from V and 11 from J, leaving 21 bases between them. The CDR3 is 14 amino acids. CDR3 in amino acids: CASSFYRVGNGQYF. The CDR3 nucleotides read TGTGCCAGCAGTTTCTACAGGGTGGGCAATGGGCAGTACTTC. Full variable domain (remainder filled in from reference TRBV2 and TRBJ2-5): EPEVTQTPSHQVTQMGQEVILRCVPISNHLYFYWYRQILGQKVEFLVSFYNNEISEKSEIFDDQFSVERPDGSNFTLKIRSTKLEDSAMYFCASSFYRVGNGQYFGPGTRLLVL.

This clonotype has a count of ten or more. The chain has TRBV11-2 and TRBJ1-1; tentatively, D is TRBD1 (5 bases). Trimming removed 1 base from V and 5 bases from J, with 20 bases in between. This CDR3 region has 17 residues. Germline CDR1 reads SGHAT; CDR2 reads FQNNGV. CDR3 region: CASSLVRDGPRGTEAFF. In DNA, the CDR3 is TGTGCCAGCAGCTTAGTTCGGGACGGTCCACGGGGGACTGAAGCTTTCTTT.

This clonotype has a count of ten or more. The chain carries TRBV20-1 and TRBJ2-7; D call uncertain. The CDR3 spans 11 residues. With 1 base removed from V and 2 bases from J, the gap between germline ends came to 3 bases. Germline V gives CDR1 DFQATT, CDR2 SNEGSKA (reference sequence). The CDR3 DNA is TGCAGTGCTAGAGGCCCCTACGAGCAGTACTTC. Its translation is CSARGPYEQYF.